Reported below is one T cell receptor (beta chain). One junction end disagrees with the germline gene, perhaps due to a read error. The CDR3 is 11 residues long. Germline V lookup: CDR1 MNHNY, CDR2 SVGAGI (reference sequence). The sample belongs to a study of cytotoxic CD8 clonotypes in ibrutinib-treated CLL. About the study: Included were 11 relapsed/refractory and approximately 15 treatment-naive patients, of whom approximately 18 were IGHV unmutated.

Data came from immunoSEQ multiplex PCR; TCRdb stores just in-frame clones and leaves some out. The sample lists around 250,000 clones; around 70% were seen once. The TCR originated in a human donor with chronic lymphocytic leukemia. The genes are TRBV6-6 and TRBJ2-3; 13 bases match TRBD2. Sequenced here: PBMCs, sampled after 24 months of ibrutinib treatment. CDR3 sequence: CASSSGTSGDF. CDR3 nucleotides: TGTGCCAGCAGTTCCGGGACTAGCGGGGATTTT.